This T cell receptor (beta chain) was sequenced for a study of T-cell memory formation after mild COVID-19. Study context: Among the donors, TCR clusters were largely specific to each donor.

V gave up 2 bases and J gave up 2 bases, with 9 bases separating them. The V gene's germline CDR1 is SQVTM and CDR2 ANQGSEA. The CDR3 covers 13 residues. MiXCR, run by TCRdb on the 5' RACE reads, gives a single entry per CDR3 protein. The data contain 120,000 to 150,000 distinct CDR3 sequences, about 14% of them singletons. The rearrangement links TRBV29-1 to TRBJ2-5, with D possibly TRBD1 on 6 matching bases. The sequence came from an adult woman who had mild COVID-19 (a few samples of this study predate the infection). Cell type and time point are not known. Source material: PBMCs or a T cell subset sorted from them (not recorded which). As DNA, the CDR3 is TGCAGCGTTGAACTGGGGGCTCAAGAGACCCAGTACTTC. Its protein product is CSVELGAQETQYF.